This entry lists 21 T cell receptor beta chains sequenced from one sample in a study of spatial heterogeneity in lung cancer. In TCRdb, the 5' RACE reads were re-called with MiXCR into one record per CDR3 protein. This table has roughly 39,000 distinct CDR3 sequences, around 7% appearing once. Specified time point: sample taken at primary tumor resection. The sequencing used PBMCs, collected at surgery. Source of these receptors: a male donor with early-stage non-small cell lung cancer.

This chain uses TRBV2 with TRBJ2-5; 10 bases agree with TRBD1. From germline, CDR1 is SNHLY and CDR2 FYNNEI. The CDR3 has 19 amino acids. The V segment lost 4 bases and the J segment 3 bases; nucleotides outside the gene matches: 17. The CDR3 region has the DNA TGTGCCAGCAGTGGACAGGGGGCGAATCGGGGGCTCCTAAAAGAGACCCAGTACTTC. It codes for CASSGQGANRGLLKETQYF.

This clonotype was detected ten times or more. This chain links TRBV12-3 or TRBV12-4 with TRBJ2-5; 11 bases line up with TRBD2. Trimming at V came to 6 bases and at J to 6 bases, leaving 12 bases not matched to a gene. This CDR3 has 16 amino acids. This chain's CDR3 is CASRQSSGGPQKTQYF. CDR3 DNA: TGTGCCAGCAGACAATCTAGCGGGGGGCCTCAGAAGACCCAGTACTTC.

This clonotype appeared many times. The rearrangement links TRBV11-2 to TRBJ1-5; D remains unclear. Germline V CDR1 and CDR2: SGHAT, FQNNGV. The length of the CDR3 is 15 residues. Trimming pared 1 base from V and 3 bases from J, leaving 10 bases between. The CDR3 spells CASSLAAAPNQPQHF. The CDR3 region has the DNA TGTGCCAGCAGCTTAGCCGCCGCTCCCAATCAGCCCCAGCATTTT.

This clonotype was seen a handful of times. The chain joins TRBV12-3 or TRBV12-4 to TRBJ1-2; 8 bases align to TRBD1. V dropped 1 base and J dropped 4; count of bases not matched to a gene: 2. The CDR3 spans 14 residues. The CDR3 spells CASSLEGQAYGYTF. In DNA form, the CDR3 reads TGTGCCAGCAGTTTAGAGGGACAGGCCTATGGCTACACCTTC.

This clonotype has only a few counts. The junction departs from the called germline gene at one end, perhaps through a read error. This chain joins TRBV7-7 and TRBJ2-7, with TRBD1 identical over 9 bases. The V gene's germline CDR1 is SSHAT and CDR2 FNYEAQ (reference sequence). The CDR3 extends over 14 amino acids. CDR3 bases: TGTGCTAGCAGCGCCGGGACAGGGCCCTACGAGCAGTACTTC. Amino acid sequence: CASSAGTGPYEQYF.

Many counts were recorded for this clonotype. This chain uses TRBV9 with TRBJ1-1, with D possibly matching TRBD1 (6 bases). Between the trimmed V and J ends, which lost 3 bases and 1 base, there was a span of 10 bases. This CDR3 comprises 14 residues. Germline lookup yields CDR1 SGDLS and CDR2 YYNGEE. The CDR3 spells CASSAQTGNTEAFF. CDR3 coding DNA: TGTGCCAGCAGCGCACAGACAGGGAACACTGAAGCTTTCTTT.

The V and J genes are TRBV20-1 and TRBJ1-3; 10 bases are shared with TRBD1. This CDR3 has 14 amino acids. Trimming took 6 bases from V and 4 from J; bases not matched to a gene: 6. Germline assignment: CDR1 DFQATT and CDR2 SNEGSKA (reference sequence). The CDR3 loop is CSATGTGDGNTIYF. Here the CDR3 DNA reads TGCAGTGCGACCGGGACAGGGGACGGAAACACCATATATTTT.

At least ten counts were recorded for this clonotype. The chain couples TRBV7-2 to TRBJ2-1, with 9 bases identical to TRBD2. This CDR3 region has 15 residues. Germline assignment: CDR1 SGHTA and CDR2 FQGNSA. The ends lost 4 bases at V and 8 bases at J; junction bases unmatched: 9. The CDR3 protein is CASSSGGSGSYEQFF. As DNA, the CDR3 is TGTGCCAGCAGCTCCGGCGGTAGCGGGAGTTATGAGCAGTTCTTC.

The sample holds many counts of this clonotype. The chain joins TRBV27 to TRBJ2-7; D tentatively reads TRBD1 or TRBD2 (5 bases each). CDR1 and CDR2 from the germline V gene are MNHEY and SMNVEV (reference sequence). The CDR3 has 13 amino acids. V lost 5 bases to trimming and J lost 3 bases, with 11 bases between them. The CDR3: CASSRGRSYEQYV. The CDR3, as DNA: TGTGCCAGCAGTCGGGGCCGAAGCTACGAGCAGTACGTC.

This clonotype appeared a few times. The rearrangement joins TRBV20-1 to TRBJ2-3; the match to TRBD2 covers 12 bases. The CDR3 has 17 amino acids. Germline values: CDR1 DFQATT, CDR2 SNEGSKA (reference sequence). V lost 0 bases to trimming and J lost 2 bases; unmatched junction nucleotides: 6. In DNA, the CDR3 is TGCAGTGCTAGAGATATCCTAGCGGGAGGGGTCACAGATACGCAGTATTTT. This encodes CSARDILAGGVTDTQYF.

This clonotype was recorded at least ten times. The DNA is left out, because the CDR3 cannot be placed on it with certainty; the CDR3 is given as TCRdb lists it. The chain joins TRBV6-5 to TRBJ1-2; TRBD1, the table's D call, was not compared with the DNA. Both ends counted, the CDR3 spans 11 residues. CDR1 is MNHEY, CDR2 SVGAGI, per germline. CDR3 in amino acids: CASRWGTGTFF.

CDR3 in amino acids: CASSLPLGSGELFF. Here the CDR3 DNA reads TGTGCCAGCAGCCTACCCCTAGGATCCGGGGAGCTGTTTTTT. The chain uses TRBV11-2 and TRBJ2-2, with D unclear. Per germline, CDR1 SGHAT and CDR2 FQNNGV. This CDR3 has 14 residues. Deletions cut 5 bases from V and 6 bases from J, with 13 bases between.

This clonotype was detected ten times or more. This sequence joins TRBV12-3 or TRBV12-4 and TRBJ2-5; 7 nucleotides align to TRBD1. The CDR3 is 15 residues long. Trimming removed 4 bases from V and 1 base from J; junction bases left unmatched: 6. CDR3 in amino acids: CASSSYRDSQETQYF. CDR3 in DNA: TGTGCCAGCAGTTCCTACCGGGACAGCCAAGAGACCCAGTACTTC.

This clonotype has ten or more counts. The J gene is TRBJ2-1, the V gene TRBV5-1; weak D call: TRBD2 (5 bases). This CDR3 is 16 amino acids long. Germline CDR1 and CDR2: SGHRS and YFSETQ. V shed 1 base and J shed 0 bases, with 11 bases lying between them. CDR3 amino acids: CASSLSGSSSYNEQFF. The CDR3 DNA reads TGCGCCAGCAGCTTGTCGGGGTCTAGCTCCTACAATGAGCAGTTCTTC.

This clonotype occurred many times. The V gene is TRBV20-1, the J gene TRBJ2-2, with D perhaps TRBD1 or TRBD2 (6 bases each). CDR1 and CDR2 (germline): DFQATT, SNEGSKA (reference sequence). The length of the CDR3 is 15 residues. Between the trimmed V and J ends, which lost 5 bases and 5 bases, there was a span of 18 bases. The CDR3 region is CSARVGGGITGELFF. In nucleotides, the CDR3 is TGCAGTGCTCGGGTAGGGGGAGGAATTACCGGGGAGCTGTTTTTT.

This clonotype was recorded at least ten times. This chain's CDR3 is CASSLDPGPSYEQYF. The DNA for the CDR3 is TGCGCCAGCAGCTTGGACCCGGGACCATCCTACGAGCAGTACTTC. The chain uses TRBV5-1 and TRBJ2-7; TRBD1 or TRBD2 may be the D gene (5 bases each). V lost 0 bases, J lost 1 base, and 11 bases lay in between. The CDR3 has 15 amino acids. The germline gives CDR1 SGHRS, CDR2 YFSETQ.

At least ten counts were recorded for this clonotype. This chain uses TRBV4-2 with TRBJ2-7; 10 nucleotides align to TRBD1. The CDR3 covers 16 residues. Germline lookup yields CDR1 LGHNA and CDR2 YNFKEQ. V trimming: 1 base; J trimming: 3 bases; junction bases outside the gene matches: 6. CDR3 sequence reads: CASSQVIGQGDYEQYF. The DNA for the CDR3 is TGTGCCAGCAGCCAAGTCATCGGACAGGGGGACTACGAGCAGTACTTC.

This clonotype was detected a few times. The rearrangement links TRBV6-1 to TRBJ1-2, with D possibly being TRBD1 (5 bases). CDR1 and CDR2 (germline): MNHNS, SASEGT. CDR3 length: 15 residues. V was shortened by 11 bases and J by 6 bases, with 25 bases between the two germline ends. This CDR3 reads CAGGAGPPRFDGYTF. CDR3 nucleotides: TGTGCCGGGGGAGCGGGACCGCCGCGTTTTGATGGCTACACCTTC.

This clonotype showed up just a few times. The V and J genes are TRBV23-1 and TRBJ2-7; D is undetermined. TRBV23-1 is recorded as an ORF, its role being uncertain. CDR3 size: 14 residues. The germline V and J ends were trimmed by 0 bases and 3 bases, with 9 bases remaining between them. The CDR3 DNA reads as TGCGCCAGCAGTCAATCCCTCGGTTTCTACGAGCAGTACTTC. It codes for CASSQSLGFYEQYF.

In this sample, this clonotype turned up a few times. This chain connects TRBV5-1 to TRBJ2-1; 11 bases line up with TRBD2. CDR3 length equals 13 residues. After removal of 4 bases from V and 9 bases from J, the junction contained 3 bases not matched to a gene. Germline lookup yields CDR1 SGHRS and CDR2 YFSETQ. Here the CDR3 reads CASSLSGRVEQFF. CDR3 nucleotide sequence: TGCGCCAGCAGCCTTAGCGGGAGGGTTGAGCAGTTCTTC.

This clonotype was counted many times. The CDR3: CASSPLPTGDQPQHF. In nucleotides, the CDR3 is TGTGCCAGCTCACCACTCCCTACAGGGGATCAGCCCCAGCATTTT. J is TRBJ1-5 and V is TRBV18, with 7 bases lining up with TRBD1. Germline V gene data show CDR1 as KGHSH and CDR2 as LQKENI. Trimming cost V 1 base and J 5 bases; bases outside gene matches: 5. The CDR3 extends over 15 amino acids. The full variable domain, rest sourced from reference TRBV18 and TRBJ1-5, is NAGVMQNPRHLVRRRGQEARLRCSPMKGHSHVYWYRQLPEEGLKFMVYLQKENIIDESGMPKERFSAEFPKEGPSILRIQQVVRGDSAAYFCASSPLPTGDQPQHFGDGTRLSIL.